The rows below give T cell receptor beta chains drawn from one sample of a study of blood T cell repertoires in COVID-19. Generated by immunoSEQ multiplex PCR, the TCRdb table keeps only in-frame clones and is missing some. The repertoire consists of 250,000 to 300,000 clones, with roughly nine tenths occurring once and the leading ten covering approximately 0.94%. The sequenced sample consisted of peripheral blood. Every receptor here comes from a middle-aged woman who had recovered from COVID-19. The CDR3 runs from the conserved cysteine through the conserved F or W. The D gene is left open where the match is weak. Size values are once, few and many counts, or a class for expanded clones, and some rows have none.

D,J,size,V,DNA,CDR3
TRBD1,TRBJ1-4,NA,TRBV19,TGTGCCAGTACCCCGACAGGGGGCGAAACTAATGAAAAACTGTTTTTT,CASTPTGGETNEKLFF
NA,TRBJ2-7,once,TRBV7-2,TGTGCCAGCAGCTTACGGAGCGTAAGCTCCTACGAGCAGTACTTC,CASSLRSVSSYEQYF
NA,TRBJ2-3,NA,TRBV30,TGTGCCTGGAGTACTAGCAGGAATACGCAGTATTTT,CAWSTSRNTQYF
TRBD1,TRBJ1-5,many,TRBV18,TGTGCCAGCTCACCATACCCAGGGGGGAATCAGCCCCAGCATTTT,CASSPYPGGNQPQHF
NA,TRBJ1-1,NA,TRBV15,TGTGCCACCAGCAGGGGGGGGAACACTGAAGCTTTCTTT,CATSRGGNTEAFF
TRBD1,TRBJ2-3,NA,TRBV30,TGTGCCTGGAGGCCGGGACAGGGGCCGCCGCGCGATACGCAGTATTTT,CAWRPGQGPPRDTQYF
NA,TRBJ2-7,NA,TRBV5-1,TGCGCCAGCAGCTTGAGCAGGGACTACGAGCAGTACTTC,CASSLSRDYEQYF
TRBD1,TRBJ1-5,NA,TRBV6-1,TGTGCCAGCAGTGAAATCGGGGGGACAGGGGACCAGCCCCAGCATTTT,CASSEIGGTGDQPQHF
NA,TRBJ1-3,NA,TRBV3-1/TRBV3-2,TGTGCCAGCAGCCCAAACCGAGGCCTTGGAAACACCATATATTTT,CASSPNRGLGNTIYF
TRBD1,TRBJ1-2,NA,TRBV7-2,TGTGCCAGCAGCCTGGGGACAGGTTCCAACTATGGCTACACCTTC,CASSLGTGSNYGYTF
NA,TRBJ1-6,few,TRBV19,TGTGCCAGTAGTGGGGCATCGGCCAATAATTCACCCCTCCACTTT,CASSGASANNSPLHF
TRBD2,TRBJ2-7,NA,TRBV11-2,TGTGCCAGCAGCTCGACTAGCGGGGGGCTTTCCTACGAGCAGTACTTC,CASSSTSGGLSYEQYF
NA,TRBJ1-2,NA,TRBV10-2,TGCGCCAGCAGTGACGGGCGGGAGGGCTATGGCTACACCTTC,CASSDGREGYGYTF
TRBD2,TRBJ2-1,once,TRBV7-8,TGTGCCAGCAGCTTAGGGTCCGCTAGCGGCCGTTCTGAGCAGTTCTTC,CASSLGSASGRSEQFF
NA,TRBJ1-2,NA,TRBV2,TGTGCCAGCAGTGAGAGTATGACAGCGATGGTTGGCTACACCTTC,CASSESMTAMVGYTF
TRBD2,TRBJ2-1,NA,TRBV6-5,TGTGCCAGCAGTTACGGTAGCGGGAGGGGCAATGAGCAGTTCTTC,CASSYGSGRGNEQFF
NA,TRBJ2-3,NA,TRBV9,TGTGCCAGCAGCCGAACCGGGGGATGGAGCACAGATACGCAGTATTTT,CASSRTGGWSTDTQYF
TRBD2,TRBJ2-7,NA,TRBV7-9,TGTGCCAGCAGCCCCGGGACTAGCGGGGGCTACGAGCAGTACTTC,CASSPGTSGGYEQYF
NA,TRBJ2-3,NA,TRBV18,TGTGCCAGCTCACCCACCTCGATGGCTACTAGGCCGTATTTT,CASSPTSMATRPYF
TRBD1,TRBJ1-6,NA,TRBV5-1,TGCGCCAGCAGCCCCGAACGACAGGGGCGGGATAATTCACCCCTCCACTTT,CASSPERQGRDNSPLHF
NA,TRBJ2-2,NA,TRBV10-3,TGTGCCATCAGTGATTCCGAGGGCATCGGGGAGCTGTTTTTT,CAISDSEGIGELFF
TRBD2,TRBJ2-7,NA,TRBV13,TGTGCCAGCAGCTCGTATCGGGCTAGCGGGGCCTACGAGCAGTACTTC,CASSSYRASGAYEQYF
TRBD1,TRBJ1-6,NA,TRBV2,TGTGCCAGCAGCAGGGACAGGGCGGATTCACCCCTCCACTTT,CASSRDRADSPLHF
NA,TRBJ1-5,NA,TRBV28,TGTGCCAGCAGGTTGACAGTAAACTGGGGCAATCAGCCCCAGCATTTT,CASRLTVNWGNQPQHF
NA,TRBJ1-2,NA,TRBV11-2,TGTGCCAGCAGCTTATACCCCGGAGGCTGCACCTTC,CASSLYPGGCTF
TRBD1,TRBJ1-5,NA,TRBV19,TGTGCCAGCTCAGGGACAGGGCCCGGGGTGCCCCAGCATTTT,CASSGTGPGVPQHF
TRBD1,TRBJ2-2,NA,TRBV29-1,TGCAGCGCTGGGACAGGGACGAACACCGGGGAGCTGTTTTTT,CSAGTGTNTGELFF
TRBD2,TRBJ2-5,once,TRBV5-4,TGTGCCAGCAGCTTGGAGGGGGATAGCGGGAGGAGCCAAGAGACCCAGTACTTC,CASSLEGDSGRSQETQYF